The 20 T cell receptor beta chains below were found in one sample sequenced in a study of blood T cell repertoires in COVID-19. Repertoires were generated with immunoSEQ multiplex PCR, while TCRdb's copy carries only in-frame clones and drops some. Here the sample spans about 35,000 clones, around 80% being singletons. The sample comprised peripheral blood. These receptors all come from a man aged 80 or over with active or convalescent COVID-19.

J is TRBJ1-1 and V is TRBV1; the table assigns TRBD1, which was not confirmed against the DNA. TRBV1 is assigned pseudogene status. CDR3 length: 16 residues. In nucleotides, the CDR3 is TGCACCAGCAGCCAAGATTTAAAGGGGCCGAACACTGAAGCTTTCTTT. It is translated as CTSSQDLKGPNTEAFF.

V usage is TRBV30 and J usage is TRBJ1-5; 7 bases are a match to TRBD1. The CDR3 runs 15 residues. The V segment lost 1 base and the J segment 4 bases; nucleotides outside the gene matches: 7. Germline V gives CDR1 GTSNPN, CDR2 SVGIG (reference sequence). As DNA, the CDR3 is TGTGCCTGGAGTGAACTTCGGACAGGTAATCAGCCCCAGCATTTT. Its protein is CAWSELRTGNQPQHF. Full variable domain (missing parts from reference TRBV30 and TRBJ1-5): SQTIHQWPATLVQPVGSPLSLECTVEGTSNPNLYWYRQAAGRGLQLLFYSVGIGQISSEVPQNLSASRPQDRQFILSSKKLLLSDSGFYLCAWSELRTGNQPQHFGDGTRLSIL.

The rearrangement links TRBV6-6 to TRBJ1-2; weak D call: TRBD1 (6 bases). Germline lookup yields CDR1 MNHNY and CDR2 SVGAGI (reference sequence). CDR3 size: 13 residues. V lost 7 bases and J lost 4, with 13 bases in between. The CDR3 DNA sequence: TGTGCCAGCACCCAACAGGGCTCCTATGGCTACACCTTC. Translation gives CASTQQGSYGYTF.

The gene calls are TRBV7-9 and TRBJ2-5; 9 positions match TRBD1. The CDR3 is 15 amino acids. The ends lost 2 bases at V and 5 bases at J; junction bases unmatched: 6. Per germline, CDR1 SEHNR and CDR2 FQNEAQ (reference sequence). CDR3 nucleotides: TGTGCCAGCAGCTTACCCACAGGGGGCAGTGAGACCCAGTACTTC. This translates into CASSLPTGGSETQYF.

This clone was picked up a small number of times. The chain joins TRBV10-1 to TRBJ1-1, with 7 nucleotides matching TRBD1. The CDR3 runs 14 residues. CDR1 and CDR2 from the germline V gene are WNHNN and SYGVQD (reference sequence). The trim removed 5 bases at V and 5 bases at J, leaving 8 bases unmatched. The CDR3 coding sequence is TGCGCCAGCAGTCCCGGGACAGTAGTTACTGAAGCTTTCTTT. Translated, it gives CASSPGTVVTEAFF.

The chain joins TRBV27 to TRBJ2-3; 10 positions match TRBD2. In germline, CDR1 is MNHEY, CDR2 SMNVEV (reference sequence). This CDR3 has 15 amino acids. After removal of 3 bases from V and 7 bases from J, the junction contained 7 bases not matched to a gene. DNA of the CDR3: TGTGCCAGCAGTTTGCTAGCGGGAGTTATGAATACGCAGTATTTT. Residues: CASSLLAGVMNTQYF.

The chain carries TRBV2 and TRBJ1-2, with a tentative D call TRBD1 (6 bases). CDR3 length: 16 amino acids. Trimming stripped 4 bases from V and 4 bases from J, with 19 bases between. Germline V gene sequence: CDR1 SNHLY, CDR2 FYNNEI. The CDR3 loop is CASSGSQGSFSYGYTF. The CDR3 nucleotides read TGTGCCAGCAGTGGGAGTCAGGGGAGTTTTAGCTATGGCTACACCTTC.

The rearrangement joins TRBV19 to TRBJ2-2; the match to TRBD2 covers 13 bases. Trimming removed 4 bases from V and 6 bases from J; junction bases left unmatched: 5. Germline lookup yields CDR1 LNHDA and CDR2 SQIVND (reference sequence). The CDR3 runs to 16 residues. The chain's CDR3 is CASSKWTSGRPGELFF. The CDR3 DNA follows: TGTGCCAGTAGTAAATGGACTAGCGGGAGACCCGGGGAGCTGTTTTTT.

The chain carries TRBV15 and TRBJ2-3; 7 bases fit TRBD1. After removal of 0 bases from V and 2 bases from J, the junction contained 5 bases not matched to a gene. Germline values: CDR1 LNHNV, CDR2 YYDKDF (reference sequence). The CDR3 loop spans 16 amino acids. CDR3 region: CATSREQQGLTDTQYF. The DNA for the CDR3 is TGTGCCACCAGCAGAGAGCAACAGGGGCTCACAGATACGCAGTATTTT.

V gene TRBV7-2 combines with J gene TRBJ2-7; D perhaps matches TRBD2 (5 bases). Germline-derived CDR1 and CDR2 are SGHTA and FQGNSA. The length of the CDR3 is 14 residues. With 5 bases removed from V and 6 bases from J, the gap between germline ends came to 17 bases. CDR3 region: CASSVLGTRSEQYF. CDR3 DNA sequence: TGTGCCAGCAGCGTCCTCGGTACTAGAAGCGAGCAGTACTTC.

This clone turned up a few times. This rearrangement joins TRBV18 to TRBJ1-5; 11 bases line up with TRBD1. Germline CDR1 is KGHSH and CDR2 is LQKENI. The length of the CDR3 is 19 residues. Trimming removed 3 bases from V and 2 bases from J; junction bases left unmatched: 12. CDR3 coding DNA: TGTGCCAGCTCACCGCCACCGGGACAGGGGGGAGTGCGCAATCAGCCCCAGCATTTT. It is translated as CASSPPPGQGGVRNQPQHF.

The V call is TRBV4-2, the J call TRBJ2-7; the match to TRBD2 covers 8 bases. The CDR3 covers 19 residues. CDR1 is LGHNA and CDR2 is YNFKEQ in the germline V gene. The V and J ends lost 1 base and 5 bases, in that order; junction bases with no gene match: 19. The CDR3 protein is CASSQVELAGSRRANEQYF. Written as DNA, the CDR3 is TGTGCCAGCAGCCAAGTGGAGTTAGCGGGATCCCGCCGAGCGAACGAGCAGTACTTC.

This clone has only one observation. The chain recombines TRBV7-9 with TRBJ1-1, with no clear D. The V and J ends lost 1 base and 1 base respectively, with 4 bases between them. Per the germline V gene, CDR1 is SEHNR and CDR2 is FQNEAQ (reference sequence). CDR3 length: 13 amino acids. CDR3 DNA: TGTGCCAGCAGCTTAGAACAGAACACTGAAGCTTTCTTT. Translating it yields CASSLEQNTEAFF.

The rearrangement uses TRBV14 and TRBJ2-5, with 8 positions matching TRBD2. The CDR3 runs 16 residues. Germline V gives CDR1 SGHDN, CDR2 FVKESK. Trimming removed 1 base from V and 2 bases from J; junction bases left unmatched: 6. The CDR3 loop reads CASSQGPGLDQETQYF. The DNA of the CDR3 is TGTGCCAGCAGCCAAGGTCCGGGACTAGATCAAGAGACCCAGTACTTC.

This clone was observed a single time. The chain employs TRBV6-2 or TRBV6-3 and TRBJ2-7; maybe TRBD1 (6 bases). This CDR3 has 13 residues. CDR1 and CDR2 from the germline V gene are MNHEY and SVGEGT. The ends were cut back, 6 bases at V and 3 bases at J, with 12 bases in the middle. The CDR3 loop is CASSLDSYYEQYF. CDR3 DNA sequence: TGTGCCAGCAGCTTGGACAGCTACTACGAGCAGTACTTC.

This chain connects TRBV6-5 to TRBJ2-5; TRBD2 matches 7 bases. Germline CDR1 MNHEY, CDR2 SVGAGI. This CDR3 is 15 amino acids long. V lost 6 bases, J lost 2 bases, and 9 bases stayed unmatched. CDR3 coding DNA: TGTGCCAGCAGCCCGGGCCCGGGACTACAAGAGACCCAGTACTTC. It codes for CASSPGPGLQETQYF.

The chain couples TRBV4-1 to TRBJ1-2, with a tentative D call TRBD1 (6 bases). The CDR3 covers 14 residues. Trimming took 3 bases from V and 7 from J, leaving 15 bases between them. Germline values: CDR1 MGHRA, CDR2 YSYEKL. CDR3 in amino acids: CASSQAGTSRGYTF. The CDR3 DNA reads as TGCGCCAGCAGCCAGGCCGGGACATCGCGTGGCTACACCTTC.

The V and J genes are TRBV21-1 and TRBJ2-5; TRBD1 was called by the table and not checked on the DNA. TRBV21-1 is listed as a pseudogene. This CDR3 is 16 amino acids long. DNA of the CDR3: TGTGCCAGCAGCAAAATCGGACAGGGCAGGAGCGAGACCCAGTACTTC. Its protein is CASSKIGQGRSETQYF.

This sequence joins TRBV6-5 and TRBJ1-1; no reliable D call. The germline gives CDR1 MNHEY, CDR2 SVGAGI. This CDR3 region has 11 residues. Trimming shortened V by 6 bases and J by 7 bases, and 9 bases separated the two germline ends. CDR3 sequence (DNA): TGTGCCAGCAGGAACGAGGGTGAAGCTTTCTTT. Its protein product is CASRNEGEAFF.

This rearrangement joins TRBV7-2 to TRBJ2-3; 10 bases map to TRBD2. Germline V lookup: CDR1 SGHTA, CDR2 FQGNSA. The CDR3 runs to 14 residues. The V and J ends lost 6 bases and 5 bases, in that order; junction bases with no gene match: 5. CDR3 nucleotide sequence: TGTGCCAGCAGTAAGCGGGAGGGCGTAGATACGCAGTATTTT. It codes for CASSKREGVDTQYF.